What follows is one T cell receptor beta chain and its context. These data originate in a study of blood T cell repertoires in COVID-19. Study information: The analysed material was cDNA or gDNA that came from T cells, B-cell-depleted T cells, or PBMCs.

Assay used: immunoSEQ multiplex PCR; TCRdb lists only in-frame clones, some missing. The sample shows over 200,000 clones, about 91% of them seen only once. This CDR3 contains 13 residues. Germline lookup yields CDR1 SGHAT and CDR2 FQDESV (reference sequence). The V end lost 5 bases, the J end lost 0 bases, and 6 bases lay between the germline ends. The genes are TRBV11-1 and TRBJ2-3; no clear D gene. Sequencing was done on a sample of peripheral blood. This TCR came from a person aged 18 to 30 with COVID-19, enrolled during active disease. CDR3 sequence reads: CASSTYSTDTQYF. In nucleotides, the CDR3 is TGTGCCAGCAGCACTTATAGCACAGATACGCAGTATTTT.